This T cell receptor beta chain was documented in a study of blood T cells in healthy people across ages. The overall study: Per every two T cells, about one barcoded beta molecule was captured by template switching.

There are 15 residues in the CDR3. The trim removed 1 base at V and 6 bases at J, leaving 7 bases unmatched. The germline gives CDR1 DFQATT, CDR2 SNEGSKA (reference sequence). The study's findings and limits: The diversity estimates, figures obtained from one million T cells, were considered underestimates. CMV status of donors was not determined, possibly confounding expanded clonotype changes.

In the case of this clonotype: As yet, its antigen is unknown.

It was with a sample-barcoded 5' primer and a J-beta primer mix that a second PCR of roughly 6 to 11 cycles was run. TCRdb used MiXCR to reprocess the 5' RACE reads, holding one entry per CDR3 protein. The table shows roughly 1.6 million distinct CDR3 sequences, with about 31% occurring only once. The V call is TRBV20-1, the J call TRBJ2-5; 11 positions match TRBD1. Sequences were obtained from blood. This sequence was found in a woman aged 25-40 years in good health. The CDR3 bases are TGCAGTGCTAGAGGTTGGACAGGGGGCGCGAAGACCCAGTACTTC. Translated, it gives CSARGWTGGAKTQYF.